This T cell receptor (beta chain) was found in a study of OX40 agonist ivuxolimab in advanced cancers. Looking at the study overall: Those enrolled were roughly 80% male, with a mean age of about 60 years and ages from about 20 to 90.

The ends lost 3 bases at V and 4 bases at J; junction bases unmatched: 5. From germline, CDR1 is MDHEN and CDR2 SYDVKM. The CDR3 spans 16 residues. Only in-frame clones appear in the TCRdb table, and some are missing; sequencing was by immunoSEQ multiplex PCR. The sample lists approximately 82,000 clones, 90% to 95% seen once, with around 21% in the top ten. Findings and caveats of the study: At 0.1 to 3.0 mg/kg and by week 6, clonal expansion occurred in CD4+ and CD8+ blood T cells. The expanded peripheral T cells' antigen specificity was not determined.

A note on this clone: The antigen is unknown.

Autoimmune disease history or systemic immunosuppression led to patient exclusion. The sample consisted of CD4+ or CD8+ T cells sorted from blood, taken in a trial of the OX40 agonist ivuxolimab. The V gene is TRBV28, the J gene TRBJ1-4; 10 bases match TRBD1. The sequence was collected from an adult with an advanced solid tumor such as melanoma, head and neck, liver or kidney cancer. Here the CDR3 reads CASSFLRTGGNEKLFF. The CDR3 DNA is TGTGCCAGCAGTTTCCTTCGGACAGGGGGTAATGAAAAACTGTTTTTT.